This T cell receptor (beta chain) was captured in a study of T cells in Graves' hyperthyroidism and ophthalmopathy. Study findings and constraints: In blood, most of the thyroid clonotypes expanded above 0.001 were also present.

TCR beta CDR3 regions were amplified from RNA transcripts. First-round RT-PCR targeting the TCR CDR3 was performed with the HTBI primer set. TCRdb reanalysed the multiplex PCR reads using MiXCR and keeps one entry per CDR3 protein. The sample gives 550,000 to 700,000 distinct CDR3 sequences, about 15% of which show up once; roughly 4.3% is in the top ten. A NOSPECS grade of at least 4, a Clinical Activity Score of at least 3 and duration under 3 months were recorded in ophthalmopathy patients. Patients were excluded for uncontrolled infection, other autoimmune disease, pregnancy or lactation. The V and J ends lost 5 bases and 2 bases respectively, with 12 bases between them. The CDR3 is made up of 14 amino acids. This clonotype appeared many times. The antigen is undetermined.

Sequencing used blood. This TCR came from a woman aged 40-49 years with Graves' ophthalmopathy. The rearrangement uses TRBV12-3 or TRBV12-4 and TRBJ2-5; unclear D gene. The CDR3 DNA reads as TGTGCCAGCAGTGTCGGTCCAAGGCAAGAGACCCAGTACTTC. Its protein is CASSVGPRQETQYF.